Sequencing of this T cell receptor beta chain was carried out in a study of blood T cell repertoires in COVID-19. Looking at the study overall: Acute-phase and convalescent COVID-19 samples originated in the United States, Italy and Spain.

Profiled with immunoSEQ multiplex PCR; TCRdb holds only in-frame clones, not every one. Here the sample spans nearly 95,000 clones, more than 65% being singletons. V shed 2 bases and J shed 1 base, with 10 bases lying between them. The CDR3 has 15 residues. From germline, CDR1 is SGHAT and CDR2 FQNNGV. The J gene is TRBJ2-3, the V gene TRBV11-2; unclear D gene. The origin of this receptor is a human donor in a cohort sampled during active COVID-19. Sequencing used peripheral blood. Here the CDR3 reads CASSLSRSRTDTQYF. The CDR3 coding sequence is TGTGCCAGCAGCTTATCCAGGTCCCGCACAGATACGCAGTATTTT.